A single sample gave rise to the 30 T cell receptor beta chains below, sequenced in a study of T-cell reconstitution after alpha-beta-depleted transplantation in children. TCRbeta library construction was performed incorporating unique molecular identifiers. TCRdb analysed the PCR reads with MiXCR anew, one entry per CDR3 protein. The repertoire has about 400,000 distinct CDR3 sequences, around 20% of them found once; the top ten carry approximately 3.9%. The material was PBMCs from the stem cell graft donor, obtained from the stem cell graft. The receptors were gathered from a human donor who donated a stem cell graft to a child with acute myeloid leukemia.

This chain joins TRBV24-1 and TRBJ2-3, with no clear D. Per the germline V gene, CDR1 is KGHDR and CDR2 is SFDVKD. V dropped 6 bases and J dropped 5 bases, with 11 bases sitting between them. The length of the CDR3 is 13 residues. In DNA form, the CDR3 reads TGTGCCACCAGTTCCCGGGTACGAGATACGCAGTATTTT. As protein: CATSSRVRDTQYF.

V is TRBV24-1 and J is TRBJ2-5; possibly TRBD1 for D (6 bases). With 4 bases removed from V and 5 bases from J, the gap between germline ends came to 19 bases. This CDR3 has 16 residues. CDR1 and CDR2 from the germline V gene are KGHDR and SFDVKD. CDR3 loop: CATSESGRTTGETQYF. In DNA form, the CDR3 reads TGTGCCACCAGTGAGTCCGGACGTACAACAGGGGAGACCCAGTACTTC.

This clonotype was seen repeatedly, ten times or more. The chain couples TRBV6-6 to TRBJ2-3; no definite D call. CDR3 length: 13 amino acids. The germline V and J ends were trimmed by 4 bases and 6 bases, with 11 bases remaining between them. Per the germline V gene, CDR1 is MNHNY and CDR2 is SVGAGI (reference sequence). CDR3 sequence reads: CASSFSVPDTQYF. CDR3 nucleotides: TGTGCCAGCAGTTTCTCAGTTCCGGATACGCAGTATTTT.

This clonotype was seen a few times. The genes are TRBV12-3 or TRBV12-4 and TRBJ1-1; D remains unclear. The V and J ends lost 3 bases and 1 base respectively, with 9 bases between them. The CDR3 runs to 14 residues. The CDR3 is CASSFRQKNTEAFF. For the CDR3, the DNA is TGTGCCAGCAGTTTTAGGCAGAAGAACACTGAAGCTTTCTTT.

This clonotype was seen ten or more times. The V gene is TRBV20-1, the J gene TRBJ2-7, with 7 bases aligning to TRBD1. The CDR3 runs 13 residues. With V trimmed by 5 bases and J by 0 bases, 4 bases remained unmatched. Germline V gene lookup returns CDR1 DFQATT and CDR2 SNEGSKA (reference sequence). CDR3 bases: TGCAGTGCTTGGGGACAGAACTCCTACGAGCAGTACTTC. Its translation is CSAWGQNSYEQYF.

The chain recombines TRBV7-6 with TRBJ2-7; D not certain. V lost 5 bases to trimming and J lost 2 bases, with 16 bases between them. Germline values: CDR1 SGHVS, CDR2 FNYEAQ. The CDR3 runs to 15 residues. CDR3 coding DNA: TGTGCCAGCAGCCAGGCCCGGGCGGCACCCTACGAGCAGTACTTC. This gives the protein CASSQARAAPYEQYF.

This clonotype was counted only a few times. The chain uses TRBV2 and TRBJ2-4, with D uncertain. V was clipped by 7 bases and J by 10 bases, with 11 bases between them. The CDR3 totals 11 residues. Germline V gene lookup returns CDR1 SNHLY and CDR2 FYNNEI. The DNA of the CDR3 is TGTGCCAGCACCCTGATAGGGATTCAGTACTTC. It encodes CASTLIGIQYF.

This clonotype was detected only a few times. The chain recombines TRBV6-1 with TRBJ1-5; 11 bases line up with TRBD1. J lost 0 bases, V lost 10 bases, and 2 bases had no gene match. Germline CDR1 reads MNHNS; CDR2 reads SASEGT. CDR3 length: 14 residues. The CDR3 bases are TGTGCCACGGACAGGGGGCATAGCAATCAGCCCCAGCATTTT. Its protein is CATDRGHSNQPQHF.

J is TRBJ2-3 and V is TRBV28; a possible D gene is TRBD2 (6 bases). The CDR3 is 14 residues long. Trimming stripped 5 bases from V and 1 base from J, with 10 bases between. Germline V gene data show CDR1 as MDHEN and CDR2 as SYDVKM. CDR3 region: CASSRPSGTDTQYF. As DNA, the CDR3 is TGTGCCAGCAGTCGGCCTAGCGGCACAGATACGCAGTATTTT.

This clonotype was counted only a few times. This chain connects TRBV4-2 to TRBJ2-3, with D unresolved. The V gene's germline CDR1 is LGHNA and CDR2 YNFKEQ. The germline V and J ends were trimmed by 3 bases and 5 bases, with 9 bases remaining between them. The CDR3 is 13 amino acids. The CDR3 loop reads CASSQPAEDTQYF. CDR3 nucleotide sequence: TGTGCCAGCAGCCAGCCAGCAGAAGATACGCAGTATTTT.

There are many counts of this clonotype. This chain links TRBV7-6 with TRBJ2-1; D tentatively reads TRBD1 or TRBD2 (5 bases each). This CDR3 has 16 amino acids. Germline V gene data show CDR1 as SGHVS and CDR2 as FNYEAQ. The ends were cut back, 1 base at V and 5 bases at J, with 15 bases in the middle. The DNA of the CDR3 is TGTGCCAGCAGCTTAGGGGGGATCCACACACACAATGAGCAGTTCTTC. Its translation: CASSLGGIHTHNEQFF.

Here the CDR3 reads CASSLAGSNTEAFF. The DNA for the CDR3 is TGCGCCAGCAGCTTGGCCGGTTCTAACACTGAAGCTTTCTTT. The genes are TRBV5-1 and TRBJ1-1, with D unclear. Germline CDR1 and CDR2: SGHRS and YFSETQ. The CDR3 spans 14 residues. The V gene lost 0 bases and the J gene lost 2 bases, with 8 bases spanning the gap.

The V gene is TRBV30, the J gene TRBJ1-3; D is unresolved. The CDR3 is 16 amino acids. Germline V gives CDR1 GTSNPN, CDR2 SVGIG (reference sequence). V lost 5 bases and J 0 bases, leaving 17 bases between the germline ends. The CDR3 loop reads CAWGVWQAVSGNTIYF. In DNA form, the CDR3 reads TGTGCCTGGGGCGTTTGGCAGGCCGTCTCTGGAAACACCATATATTTT.

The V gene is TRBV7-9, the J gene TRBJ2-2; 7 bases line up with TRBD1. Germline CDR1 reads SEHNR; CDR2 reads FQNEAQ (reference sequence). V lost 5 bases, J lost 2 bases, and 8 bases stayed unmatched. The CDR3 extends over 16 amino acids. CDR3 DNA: TGTGCCAGCAGCCCCTACAGGGGAACCAACACCGGGGAGCTGTTTTTT. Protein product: CASSPYRGTNTGELFF.

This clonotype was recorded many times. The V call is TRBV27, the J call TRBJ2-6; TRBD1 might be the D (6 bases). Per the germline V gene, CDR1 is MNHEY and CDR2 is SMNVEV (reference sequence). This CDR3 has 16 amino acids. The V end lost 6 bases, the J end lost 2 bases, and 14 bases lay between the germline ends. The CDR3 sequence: CASRIDTGTGANVLTF. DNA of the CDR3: TGTGCCAGCAGAATAGATACAGGGACTGGGGCCAACGTCCTGACTTTC.

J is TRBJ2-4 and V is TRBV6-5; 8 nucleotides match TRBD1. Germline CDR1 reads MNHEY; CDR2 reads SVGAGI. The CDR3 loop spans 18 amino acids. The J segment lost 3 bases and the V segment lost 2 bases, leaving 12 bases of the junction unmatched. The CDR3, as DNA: TGTGCCAGCAGTTACACACCAGGCAGGGGGCTGGACAAAAACATTCAGTACTTC. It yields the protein CASSYTPGRGLDKNIQYF.

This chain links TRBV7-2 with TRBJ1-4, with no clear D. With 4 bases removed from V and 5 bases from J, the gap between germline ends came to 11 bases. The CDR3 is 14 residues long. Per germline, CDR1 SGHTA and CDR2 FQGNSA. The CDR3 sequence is CASSSRVDNEKLFF. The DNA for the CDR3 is TGTGCCAGCAGCTCCCGGGTGGACAATGAAAAACTGTTTTTT.

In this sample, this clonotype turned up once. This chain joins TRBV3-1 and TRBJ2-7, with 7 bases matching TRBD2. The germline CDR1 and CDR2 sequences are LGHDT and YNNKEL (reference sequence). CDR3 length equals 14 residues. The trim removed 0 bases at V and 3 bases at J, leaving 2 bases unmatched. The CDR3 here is CASSQETSIYEQYF. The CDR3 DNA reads TGTGCCAGCAGCCAAGAGACTAGCATCTACGAGCAGTACTTC.

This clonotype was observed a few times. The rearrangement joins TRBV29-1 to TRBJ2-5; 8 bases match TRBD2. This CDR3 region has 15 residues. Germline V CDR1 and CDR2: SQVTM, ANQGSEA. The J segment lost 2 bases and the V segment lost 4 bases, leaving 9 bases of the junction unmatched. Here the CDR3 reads CSVAGGTDRQETQYF. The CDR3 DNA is TGCAGCGTTGCGGGGGGGACGGATAGACAAGAGACCCAGTACTTC. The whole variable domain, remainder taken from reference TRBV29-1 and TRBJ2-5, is SAVISQKPSRDICQRGTSLTIQCQVDSQVTMMFWYRQQPGQSLTLIATANQGSEATYESGFVIDKFPISRPNLTFSTLTVSNMSPEDSSIYLCSVAGGTDRQETQYFGPGTRLLVL.

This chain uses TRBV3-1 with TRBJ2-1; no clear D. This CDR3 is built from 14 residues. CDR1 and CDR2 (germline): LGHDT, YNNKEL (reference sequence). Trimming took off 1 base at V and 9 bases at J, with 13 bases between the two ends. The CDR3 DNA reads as TGTGCCAGCAGCCAAGTCTCAGAGGTCAGTGAGCAGTTCTTC. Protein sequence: CASSQVSEVSEQFF.

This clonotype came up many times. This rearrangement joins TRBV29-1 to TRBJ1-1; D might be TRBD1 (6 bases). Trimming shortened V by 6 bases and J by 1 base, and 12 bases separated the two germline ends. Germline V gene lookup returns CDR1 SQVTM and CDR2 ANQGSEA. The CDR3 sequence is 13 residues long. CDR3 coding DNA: TGCAGCGTCACCGGACAGTCGAACACTGAAGCTTTCTTT. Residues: CSVTGQSNTEAFF.

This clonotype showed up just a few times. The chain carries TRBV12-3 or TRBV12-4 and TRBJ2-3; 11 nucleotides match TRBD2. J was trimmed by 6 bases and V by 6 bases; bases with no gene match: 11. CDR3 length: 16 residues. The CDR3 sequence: CASSSGLAGLGDTQYF. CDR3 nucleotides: TGTGCCAGCAGCTCAGGACTAGCGGGCCTCGGGGATACGCAGTATTTT.

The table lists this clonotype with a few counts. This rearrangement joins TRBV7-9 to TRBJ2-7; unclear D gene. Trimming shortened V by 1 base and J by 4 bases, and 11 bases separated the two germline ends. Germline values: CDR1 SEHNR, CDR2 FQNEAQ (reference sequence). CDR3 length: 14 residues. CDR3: CASSLEGRKYEQYF. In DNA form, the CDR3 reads TGTGCCAGCAGCTTAGAGGGCAGAAAATACGAGCAGTACTTC.

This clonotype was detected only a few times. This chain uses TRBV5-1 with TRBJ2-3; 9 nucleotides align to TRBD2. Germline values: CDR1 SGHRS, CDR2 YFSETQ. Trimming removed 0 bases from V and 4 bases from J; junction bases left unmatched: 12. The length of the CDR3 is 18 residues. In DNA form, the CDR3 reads TGCGCCAGCAGCTTGGAGGGGATTAGCGGGAGAGGCGCAGATACGCAGTATTTT. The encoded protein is CASSLEGISGRGADTQYF.

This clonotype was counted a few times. The CDR3 loop is CSASRWPGNEQFF. In nucleotides, the CDR3 is TGCAGTGCTAGTCGGTGGCCGGGTAATGAGCAGTTCTTC. V gene TRBV20-1 combines with J gene TRBJ2-1; no firm D call. CDR3 length equals 13 residues. V was clipped by 3 bases and J by 7 bases, with 13 bases between them. The germline V gene encodes CDR1 DFQATT and CDR2 SNEGSKA (reference sequence).

The CDR3 loop is CASSSLGGANTGELFF. In DNA, the CDR3 is TGTGCCAGCAGTTCGTTGGGGGGCGCGAACACCGGGGAGCTGTTTTTT. The chain recombines TRBV12-3 or TRBV12-4 with TRBJ2-2; D is tentatively TRBD1 or TRBD2 (6 bases each). V lost 4 bases and J 0 bases, leaving 12 bases between the germline ends. CDR3 length equals 16 residues.

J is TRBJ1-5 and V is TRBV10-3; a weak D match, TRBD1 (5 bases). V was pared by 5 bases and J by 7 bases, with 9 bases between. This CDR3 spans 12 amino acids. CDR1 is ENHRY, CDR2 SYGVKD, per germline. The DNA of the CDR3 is TGTGCCATCAGTAAAGGGGACCAGCCCCAGCATTTT. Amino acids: CAISKGDQPQHF.

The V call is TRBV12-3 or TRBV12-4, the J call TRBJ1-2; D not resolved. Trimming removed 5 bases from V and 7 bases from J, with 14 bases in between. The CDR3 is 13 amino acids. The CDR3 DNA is TGTGCCAGCAGTGCTGGACTGGTGTCTGGCTACACCTTC. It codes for CASSAGLVSGYTF.

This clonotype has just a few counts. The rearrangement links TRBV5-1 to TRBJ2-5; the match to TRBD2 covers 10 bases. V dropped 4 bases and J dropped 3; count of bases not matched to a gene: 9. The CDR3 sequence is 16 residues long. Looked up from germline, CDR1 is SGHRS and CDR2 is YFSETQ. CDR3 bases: TGCGCCAGCAGCGTTACCGGGACTAGCGCAGAAGAGACCCAGTACTTC. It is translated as CASSVTGTSAEETQYF. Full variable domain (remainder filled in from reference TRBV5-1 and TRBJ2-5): KAGVTQTPRYLIKTRGQQVTLSCSPISGHRSVSWYQQTPGQGLQFLFEYFSETQRNKGNFPGRFSGRQFSNSRSEMNVSTLELGDSALYLCASSVTGTSAEETQYFGPGTRLLVL.

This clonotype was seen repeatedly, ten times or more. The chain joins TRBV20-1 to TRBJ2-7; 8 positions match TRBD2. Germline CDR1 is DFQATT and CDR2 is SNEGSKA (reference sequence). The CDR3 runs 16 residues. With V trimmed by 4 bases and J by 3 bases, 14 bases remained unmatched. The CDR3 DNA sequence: TGCAGTGCTAAATTGGGTTCTGCGGGAGGACTCTACGAGCAGTACTTC. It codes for CSAKLGSAGGLYEQYF.